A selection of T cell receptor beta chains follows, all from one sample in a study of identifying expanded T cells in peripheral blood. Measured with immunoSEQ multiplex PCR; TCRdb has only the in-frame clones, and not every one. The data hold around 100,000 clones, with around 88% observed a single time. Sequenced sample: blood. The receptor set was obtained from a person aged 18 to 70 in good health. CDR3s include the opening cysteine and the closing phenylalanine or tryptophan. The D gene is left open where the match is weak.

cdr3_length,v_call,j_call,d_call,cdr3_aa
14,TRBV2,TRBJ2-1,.,CASSEKETHNEQFF
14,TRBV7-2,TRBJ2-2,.,CASSLNQGAGELFF
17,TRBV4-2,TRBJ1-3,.,CASSQDGSGALRNTIYF
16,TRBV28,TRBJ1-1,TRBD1,CASSLWTGGLRTEAFF
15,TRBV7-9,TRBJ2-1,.,CASSRGGVPHNEQFF
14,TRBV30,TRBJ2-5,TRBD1,CAWSGTGGPETQYF
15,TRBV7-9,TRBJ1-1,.,CASSRQISDNTEAFF
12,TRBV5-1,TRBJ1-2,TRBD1,CASSFEGAGYTF
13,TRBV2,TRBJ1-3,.,CASKFLSGNTIYF
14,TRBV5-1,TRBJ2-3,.,CASSPGQITDTQYF